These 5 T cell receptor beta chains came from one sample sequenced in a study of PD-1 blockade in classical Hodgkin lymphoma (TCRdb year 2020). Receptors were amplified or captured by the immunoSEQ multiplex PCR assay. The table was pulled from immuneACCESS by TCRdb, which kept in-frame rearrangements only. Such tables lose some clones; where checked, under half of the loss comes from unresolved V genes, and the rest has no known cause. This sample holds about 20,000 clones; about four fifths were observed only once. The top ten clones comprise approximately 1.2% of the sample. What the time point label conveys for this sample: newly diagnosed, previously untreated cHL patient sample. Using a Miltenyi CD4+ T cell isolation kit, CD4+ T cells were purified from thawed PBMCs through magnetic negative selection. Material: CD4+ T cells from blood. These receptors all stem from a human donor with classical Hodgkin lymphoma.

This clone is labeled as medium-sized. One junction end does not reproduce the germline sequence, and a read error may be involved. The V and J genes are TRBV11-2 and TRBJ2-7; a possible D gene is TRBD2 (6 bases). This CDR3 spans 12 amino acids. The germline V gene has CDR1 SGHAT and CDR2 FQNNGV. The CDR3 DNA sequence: TGTGCCAGCAGCTTAATGGACTACAAGCAGTACTTC. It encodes CASSLMDYKQYF.

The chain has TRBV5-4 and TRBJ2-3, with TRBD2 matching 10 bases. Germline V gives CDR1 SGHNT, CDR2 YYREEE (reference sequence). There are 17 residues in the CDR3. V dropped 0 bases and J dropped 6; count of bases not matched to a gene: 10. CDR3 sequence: CASSLAGWSGRADTQYF. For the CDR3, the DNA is TGTGCCAGCAGCTTGGCGGGATGGAGCGGGAGGGCCGATACGCAGTATTTT.

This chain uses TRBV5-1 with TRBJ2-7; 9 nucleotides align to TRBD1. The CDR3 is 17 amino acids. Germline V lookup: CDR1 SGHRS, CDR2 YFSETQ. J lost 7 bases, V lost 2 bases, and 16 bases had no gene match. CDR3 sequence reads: CASSFGTTDRGLREQYF. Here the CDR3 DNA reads TGCGCCAGCAGCTTCGGGACTACGGACAGGGGCCTTAGGGAGCAGTACTTC.

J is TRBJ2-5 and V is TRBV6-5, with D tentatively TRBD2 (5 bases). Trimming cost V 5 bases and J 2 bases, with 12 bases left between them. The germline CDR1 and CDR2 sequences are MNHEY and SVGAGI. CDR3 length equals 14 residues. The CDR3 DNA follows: TGTGCCAGCAGTGCCGCGGGCCGACAAGAGACCCAGTACTTC. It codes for CASSAAGRQETQYF.

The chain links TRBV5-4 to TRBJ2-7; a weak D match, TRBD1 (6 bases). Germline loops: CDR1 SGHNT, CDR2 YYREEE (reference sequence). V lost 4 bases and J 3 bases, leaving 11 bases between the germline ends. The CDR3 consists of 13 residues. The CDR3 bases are TGTGCCAGCAGCCTCGGACAGAACTACGAGCAGTACTTC. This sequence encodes CASSLGQNYEQYF. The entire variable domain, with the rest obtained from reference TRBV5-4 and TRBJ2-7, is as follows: ETGVTQSPTHLIKTRGQQVTLRCSSQSGHNTVSWYQQALGQGPQFIFQYYREEENGRGNFPPRFSGLQFPNYSSELNVNALELDDSALYLCASSLGQNYEQYFGPGTRLTVT.